This T cell receptor beta chain was found in a study of blood T cell repertoires in COVID-19. CDR1 LGHNA and CDR2 YSLEER come from the germline V gene. The CDR3 extends over 15 amino acids. The junction had 4 bases not matched to a gene; V was cut back by 2 bases and J by 4 bases. Measured with immunoSEQ multiplex PCR; TCRdb has only the in-frame clones, and not every one. The sample has 280,000 or so clones, roughly 87% seen once. The TCR was taken from a woman aged 35 to 49 who had recovered from COVID-19. The rearrangement links TRBV4-3 to TRBJ2-2; 7 positions agree with TRBD1. The specimen sequenced was PBMCs or T cells enriched from blood (not recorded which). CDR3 region: CASSQLTGSTGELFF. Written as DNA, the CDR3 is TGCGCCAGCAGCCAACTGACAGGGAGCACCGGGGAGCTGTTTTTT.